The 15 T cell receptor beta chains reported below all come from one sample, sequenced in a study of T-cell reconstitution after alpha-beta-depleted transplantation in children. It was with unique molecular identifiers that the TCRbeta library was prepared. TCRdb reanalysed the PCR reads using MiXCR and keeps one entry per CDR3 protein. The data contain 450,000 to 550,000 distinct CDR3 sequences, over 9.5% of them seen just once; the ten biggest clones take up approximately 14%. This material consisted of PBMCs, mostly from graft donor cells, taken 180 days after TCRalphabeta/CD19-depleted stem cell transplant. Receptors were obtained from a female patient younger than 10 who had a stem cell transplant for aplastic anemia, so the T cells may come from the graft donor.

This clonotype was observed a few times. The chain employs TRBV6-2 or TRBV6-3 and TRBJ1-5, with D unclear. Looked up from germline, CDR1 is MNHEY and CDR2 is SVGEGT. Trimming stripped 6 bases from V and 6 bases from J, with 15 bases between. This CDR3 has 14 residues. CDR3 protein: CASRDPNLGQPQHF. The CDR3 coding sequence is TGTGCCAGCAGGGACCCCAACCTCGGTCAGCCCCAGCATTTT.

This chain connects TRBV24-1 to TRBJ1-1; 10 bases are shared with TRBD1. CDR1 and CDR2 (germline): KGHDR, SFDVKD. The CDR3 runs to 14 residues. The V segment lost 4 bases and the J segment 11 bases; nucleotides outside the gene matches: 9. In DNA form, the CDR3 reads TGTGCCACCAGTGAACCCGGGACAGGGGCGGTGGCTTTCTTT. Translating it yields CATSEPGTGAVAFF.

The V gene is TRBV10-3, the J gene TRBJ2-5; D remains unclear. V lost 11 bases, J lost 4 bases, and 17 bases lay in between. This CDR3 is 13 amino acids long. Germline V gene data show CDR1 as ENHRY and CDR2 as SYGVKD. This CDR3 reads CASSLESIETQYF. The DNA for the CDR3 is TGTGCCTCCTCCTTAGAGTCGATAGAGACCCAGTACTTC.

The chain has TRBV13 and TRBJ1-6, with a tentative D call TRBD1 (6 bases). Germline V CDR1 and CDR2: PRHDT, FYEKMQ (reference sequence). CDR3 length: 17 amino acids. Trimming shortened V by 2 bases and J by 14 bases, and 25 bases separated the two germline ends. CDR3 sequence: CASSLIFGEGGASTLHF. CDR3 in DNA: TGTGCCAGCAGCTTAATATTCGGGGAGGGGGGCGCTTCGACCCTCCACTTT.

This chain links TRBV14 with TRBJ2-5; 15 positions match TRBD2. The CDR3 sequence is 18 residues long. V lost 4 bases to trimming and J lost 4 bases; unmatched junction nucleotides: 10. Germline V CDR1 and CDR2: SGHDN, FVKESK. This chain's CDR3 is CASSPVRTSGRAGETQYF. CDR3 coding DNA: TGTGCCAGCAGCCCCGTTCGGACTAGCGGGAGGGCCGGAGAGACCCAGTACTTC.

This chain connects TRBV25-1 to TRBJ1-1; no definite D call. The CDR3 spans 15 residues. Trimming removed 1 base at V and 1 base at J, with 10 bases between. The germline gives CDR1 MGHDK, CDR2 SYGVNS. The CDR3 DNA reads as TGTGCCAGCAGTGAATTCAAGATGGGGAACACTGAAGCTTTCTTT. As protein: CASSEFKMGNTEAFF.

The chain employs TRBV29-1 and TRBJ2-5, with 7 bases matching TRBD1. Germline assignment: CDR1 SQVTM and CDR2 ANQGSEA. With V trimmed by 4 bases and J by 1 base, 9 bases remained unmatched. The CDR3 length is 15 residues. CDR3 in amino acids: CSVGDRLDLQETQYF. The CDR3, as DNA: TGCAGCGTTGGGGACAGATTAGACCTCCAAGAGACCCAGTACTTC.

Only a few counts were recorded for this clonotype. The DNA for the CDR3 is TGTGCCAGCAGCCACCCACCTGGGGACAGTAATCAGCCCCAGCATTTT. Encoded protein: CASSHPPGDSNQPQHF. The chain links TRBV12-3 or TRBV12-4 to TRBJ1-5; 7 bases are shared with TRBD1. There are 16 residues in the CDR3. Unmatched junction bases numbered 12, after V lost 6 bases and J lost 4 bases.

The rearrangement joins TRBV5-1 to TRBJ2-5, with D uncertain. The CDR3 is made up of 13 amino acids. V was pared by 3 bases and J by 0 bases, with 6 bases between. Germline CDR1 reads SGHRS; CDR2 reads YFSETQ. The CDR3 nucleotides read TGCGCCAGCAGCTCCCAAAACCAAGAGACCCAGTACTTC. Protein sequence: CASSSQNQETQYF.

This clonotype was observed a few times. V usage is TRBV7-8 and J usage is TRBJ2-7; D might be TRBD1 or TRBD2, each matching 5 bases. Germline assignment: CDR1 SGHVS and CDR2 FQNEAQ. CDR3 length: 19 amino acids. The V and J ends lost 4 bases and 10 bases respectively, with 35 bases between them. This CDR3 reads CASSSNLRARDGRDLEQYV. The CDR3 nucleotides read TGTGCCAGCAGCTCGAACCTCCGTGCCCGGGACGGCAGGGATTTGGAACAGTACGTC.

This clonotype was seen repeatedly, ten times or more. The chain couples TRBV7-2 to TRBJ2-3; TRBD2 aligns across 9 bases. Germline CDR1 reads SGHTA; CDR2 reads FQGNSA. The CDR3 is 14 amino acids. J gave up 6 bases and V 3 bases, and 4 bases lay outside the gene matches. In DNA, the CDR3 is TGTGCCAGCAGCTTTAGCGGGAGTTCGGATACGCAGTATTTT. Its protein is CASSFSGSSDTQYF.

This clonotype was observed a few times. This chain links TRBV6-1 with TRBJ2-7; D is uncertain. This CDR3 spans 12 amino acids. CDR1 MNHNS and CDR2 SASEGT come from the germline V gene. Trimming left V 4 bases short and J 1 base short, with 5 bases between. The CDR3 bases are TGTGCCAGCAGTGTGAGTTCCTACGAGCAGTACTTC. It specifies CASSVSSYEQYF.

The chain employs TRBV15 and TRBJ1-6; D may be TRBD1 (5 bases). Germline assignment: CDR1 LNHNV and CDR2 YYDKDF (reference sequence). V was cut by 1 base and J by 6 bases, with 10 bases left in between. The CDR3 contains 15 residues. The DNA for the CDR3 is TGTGCCACCAGCAGAGGTTTCGGGGGTAATTCACCCCTCCACTTT. Encoded protein: CATSRGFGGNSPLHF.

The chain combines TRBV20-1 with TRBJ2-3; D uncertain. The CDR3 loop spans 15 amino acids. CDR1 is DFQATT, CDR2 SNEGSKA, per germline (reference sequence). V lost 6 bases, J lost 5 bases, and 21 bases lay in between. The CDR3 DNA is TGCAGTGCACCACCGGCTCGGGCCGGCGGAGATACGCAGTATTTT. Amino acid sequence: CSAPPARAGGDTQYF.

The V and J genes are TRBV20-1 and TRBJ1-2; possibly TRBD1 for D (5 bases). V shed 0 bases and J shed 8 bases, with 16 bases lying between them. Per the germline V gene, CDR1 is DFQATT and CDR2 is SNEGSKA (reference sequence). The CDR3 contains 14 residues. The CDR3 here is CSARDLTGGEGYTF. CDR3 nucleotide sequence: TGCAGTGCTAGAGACCTAACTGGGGGAGAGGGCTACACCTTC.